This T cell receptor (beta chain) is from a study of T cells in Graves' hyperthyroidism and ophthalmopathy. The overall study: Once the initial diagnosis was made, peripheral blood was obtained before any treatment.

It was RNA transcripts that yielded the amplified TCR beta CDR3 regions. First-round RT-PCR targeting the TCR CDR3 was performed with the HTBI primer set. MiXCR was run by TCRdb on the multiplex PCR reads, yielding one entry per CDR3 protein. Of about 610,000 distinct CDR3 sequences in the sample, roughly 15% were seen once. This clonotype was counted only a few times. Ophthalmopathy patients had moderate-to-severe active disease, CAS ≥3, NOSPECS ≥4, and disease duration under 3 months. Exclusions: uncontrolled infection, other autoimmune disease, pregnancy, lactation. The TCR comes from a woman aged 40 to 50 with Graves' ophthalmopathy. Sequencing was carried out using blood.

The CDR3 DNA follows: TGTGCCAGCACTGGGGGGGGGGCAGGTCAGCCCCAGCATTTT. This gives the protein CASTGGGAGQPQHF. The genes are TRBV6-1 and TRBJ1-5; possible D gene TRBD1, 6 bases. This CDR3 region has 14 residues. V lost 7 bases to trimming and J lost 6 bases, with 16 bases between them. CDR1 is MNHNS, CDR2 SASEGT, per germline.